This is a list of T cell receptor beta chains from one sample in a study of shared clonotypes between healthy human individuals. TCRdb's table, derived via immunoSEQ multiplex PCR, lists solely in-frame clones and lacks some. Of about 2.5 million clones listed, 85% to 95% were seen once; the top ten hold around 0.35%. The material sequenced was naive CD4+ T cells from PBMCs. Receptors originate from a man aged 18 to 30 in good health. Some clones in this sample may be carry-over from other donors' samples. Each CDR3 is given without its conserved first and last residue. Only some rows state a clone size, as once, few, many or a class for expanded clones.

V gene	CDR3 length	clone size	J gene	CDR3 protein
TRBV7-9	11	few	TRBJ1-4	ASSLATNEKLF
TRBV28	13	.	TRBJ2-3	ASSLGTSGKDTQY
TRBV7-9	14	.	TRBJ2-1	ASTVTTSGQYNEQF
TRBV30	10	.	TRBJ2-3	ARGGYTDTQY
TRBV7-3	13	.	TRBJ2-1	ASSMSGHFYNEQF
TRBV28	14	.	TRBJ2-1	ASRRSGTRTYNEQF
TRBV9	11	.	TRBJ1-3	ASSKSPGNTIY
TRBV7-2	12	.	TRBJ2-5	ASSFGGGPETQY
TRBV5-6	13	.	TRBJ2-5	ASSLGTLRQETQY
TRBV19	14	.	TRBJ1-2	ASTSDRPTSNYGYT
TRBV9	12	few	TRBJ1-4	ASSVGPRDEKLF
TRBV18	11	.	TRBJ2-7	ASSPPSSYEQY
TRBV20-1	6	.	TRBJ2-7	SVPGPS
TRBV11-2	12	.	TRBJ2-3	ASSLLRSVYTQY
TRBV6-5	13	.	TRBJ1-4	ASSYSATGVEKLF
TRBV10-1	14	.	TRBJ1-2	ASSNDRSRKTYGYT
TRBV4-1	14	.	TRBJ1-1	ASSQTGAWGNTEAF
TRBV11-1	12	.	TRBJ1-1	ASSLGLMNTEAF
TRBV28	13	.	TRBJ2-1	ASRRGLAGDNEQF
TRBV10-3	12	.	TRBJ2-7	ATRGAGGEGEQY
TRBV4-1	13	.	TRBJ1-2	ASSQVTGGYYGYT
TRBV19	12	few	TRBJ1-1	ASSPGQGPIRAF
TRBV19	12	.	TRBJ2-7	ASSVLAGVYEQY
TRBV19	11	.	TRBJ1-3	ASRRVAGNTIY
TRBV19	10	.	TRBJ1-2	ASSQGTYGYT
TRBV5-4	12	.	TRBJ2-1	ASSPPGLNKEQF
TRBV5-1	13	once	TRBJ1-2	ASSLGGPGTVGYT
TRBV7-3	13	.	TRBJ1-3	ASSLTGGTGNTIY
TRBV18	13	.	TRBJ1-4	ASSPPGQINEKLF
TRBV9	12	.	TRBJ2-1	ASSYLASDNEQF
TRBV7-7	14	.	TRBJ2-5	ASSLGSSGIGETQY
TRBV28	13	.	TRBJ1-2	ASSLPGATNYGYT
TRBV14	12	.	TRBJ1-2	ASSQGTANYGYT
TRBV10-3	11	.	TRBJ1-1	AIKPGIFTEAF
TRBV7-2	12	few	TRBJ1-1	ASSSDRWNTEAF
TRBV19	15	.	TRBJ2-5	ASSVGLAVHVQETQY
TRBV11-2	14	.	TRBJ1-4	ASSLVRDSPNEKLF
TRBV5-1	17	.	TRBJ2-1	ASSSGGQRTSGNRDEQF
TRBV5-1	14	.	TRBJ2-1	ASRYGLAGTYNEQF
TRBV19	14	.	TRBJ2-5	ASSTPGLAVKETQY
TRBV4-3	12	.	TRBJ2-1	ASSQFTGDNEQF
TRBV7-9	12	.	TRBJ1-6	ASSSDSRNSPLH
TRBV5-6	12	.	TRBJ1-1	ASSLYPENTEAF
TRBV10-3	14	.	TRBJ2-1	AISEGLAGVYNEQF
TRBV19	12	.	TRBJ1-1	ASSIGGGYTEAF
TRBV10-3	12	.	TRBJ1-2	AIRINGPNYGYT
TRBV5-1	15	.	TRBJ1-2	ASSLDLGSALAYGYT
TRBV9	15	.	TRBJ2-5	ASSVGAIDGGGETQY
TRBV11-3	14	once	TRBJ2-1	ASSPSGVSSYNEQF
TRBV19	10	.	TRBJ2-2	ASGERTGELF
TRBV7-9	10	.	TRBJ2-5	ASSLVRGTQY
TRBV27	11	.	TRBJ2-7	ASSLEGRDEQY